This TCR beta chain was obtained from a study of cytotoxic CD8 clonotypes in ibrutinib-treated CLL. Study details: Results showed around 24 partial and 2 complete responses; following median around 68 months, around 14 remained remitted, approximately twelve advanced. The sample average was approximately 280,000 productive templates and tens of thousands of productive rearrangements.

Using immunoSEQ multiplex PCR, the repertoire was profiled, and TCRdb retains in-frame clones only, with some absent. The data contain over 150,000 clones, more than 65% of them singletons. Trimming stripped 2 bases from V and 2 bases from J, with 4 bases between. Looked up from germline, CDR1 is SGHNT and CDR2 is YENEEA. This CDR3 comprises 13 residues. The material sequenced was PBMCs, taken after 12 months of ibrutinib treatment. The gene calls are TRBV11-3 and TRBJ2-1, with unresolved D. The receptor's source is a human donor with chronic lymphocytic leukemia. The CDR3 coding sequence is TGTGCCAGCAGCTTAACCGCCTACAATGAGCAGTTCTTC. Translating it yields CASSLTAYNEQFF. Variable domain in full (rest from reference TRBV11-3 and TRBJ2-1): EAGVVQSPRYKIIEKKQPVAFWCNPISGHNTLYWYLQNLGQGPELLIRYENEEAVDDSQLPKDRFSAERLKGVDSTLKIQPAELGDSAVYLCASSLTAYNEQFFGPGTRLTVL.